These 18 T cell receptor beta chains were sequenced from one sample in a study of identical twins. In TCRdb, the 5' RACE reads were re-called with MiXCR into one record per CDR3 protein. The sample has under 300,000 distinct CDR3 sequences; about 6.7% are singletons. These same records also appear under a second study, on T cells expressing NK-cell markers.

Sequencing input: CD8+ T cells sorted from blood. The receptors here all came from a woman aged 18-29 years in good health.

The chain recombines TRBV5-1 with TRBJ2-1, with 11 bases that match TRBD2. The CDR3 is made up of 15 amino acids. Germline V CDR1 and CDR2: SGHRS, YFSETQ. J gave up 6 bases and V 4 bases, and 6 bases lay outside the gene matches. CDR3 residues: CASSPGLAVTNEQFF. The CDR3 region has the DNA TGCGCCAGCAGCCCGGGACTAGCGGTAACCAATGAGCAGTTCTTC.

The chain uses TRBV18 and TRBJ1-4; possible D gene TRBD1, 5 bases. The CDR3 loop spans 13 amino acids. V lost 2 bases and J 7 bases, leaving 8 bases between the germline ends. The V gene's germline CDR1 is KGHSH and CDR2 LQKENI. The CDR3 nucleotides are TGTGCCAGCTCACCAGGGGGAGGTGAAAAACTGTTTTTT. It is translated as CASSPGGGEKLFF.

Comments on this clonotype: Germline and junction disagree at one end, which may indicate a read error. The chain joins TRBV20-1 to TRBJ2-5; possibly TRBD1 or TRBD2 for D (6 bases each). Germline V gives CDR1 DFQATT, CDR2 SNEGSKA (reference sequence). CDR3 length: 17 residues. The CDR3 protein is CCARIDGGTGQKETQYF. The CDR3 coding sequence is TGCTGTGCTAGAATCGACGGGGGCACAGGACAGAAAGAGACCCAGTACTTC.

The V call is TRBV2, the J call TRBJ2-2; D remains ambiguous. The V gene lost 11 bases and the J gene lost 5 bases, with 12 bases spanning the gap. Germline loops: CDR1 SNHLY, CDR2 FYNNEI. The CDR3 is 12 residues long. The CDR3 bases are TGTGCCTCGGAAGGGTTTACCGGGGAGCTGTTTTTT. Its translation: CASEGFTGELFF.

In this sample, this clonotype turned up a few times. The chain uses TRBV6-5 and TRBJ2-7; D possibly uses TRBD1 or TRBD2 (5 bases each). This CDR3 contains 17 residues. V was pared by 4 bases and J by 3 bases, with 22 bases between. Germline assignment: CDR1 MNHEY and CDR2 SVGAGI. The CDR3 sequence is CASSSPKGPGPNYEQYF. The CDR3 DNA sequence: TGTGCCAGCAGTTCGCCCAAAGGGCCGGGACCAAACTACGAGCAGTACTTC.

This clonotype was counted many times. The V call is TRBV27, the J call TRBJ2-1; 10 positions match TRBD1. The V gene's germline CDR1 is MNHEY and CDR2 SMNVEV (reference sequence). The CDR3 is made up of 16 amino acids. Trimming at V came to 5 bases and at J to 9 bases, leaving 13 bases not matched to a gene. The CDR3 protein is CASSPPLRDRGGEQFF. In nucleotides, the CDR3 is TGTGCCAGCAGTCCGCCCCTCCGGGACAGGGGCGGTGAGCAGTTCTTC.

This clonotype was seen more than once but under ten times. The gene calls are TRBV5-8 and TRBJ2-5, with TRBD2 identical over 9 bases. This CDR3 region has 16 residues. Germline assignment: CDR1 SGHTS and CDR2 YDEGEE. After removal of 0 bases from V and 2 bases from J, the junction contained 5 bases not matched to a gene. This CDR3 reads CASSLAVAGEQETQYF. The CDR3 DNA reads TGTGCCAGCAGCTTGGCGGTAGCGGGGGAACAAGAGACCCAGTACTTC.

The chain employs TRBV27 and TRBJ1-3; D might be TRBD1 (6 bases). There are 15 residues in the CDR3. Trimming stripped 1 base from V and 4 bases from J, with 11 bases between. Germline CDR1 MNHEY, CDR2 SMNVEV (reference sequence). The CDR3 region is CASSLFGGGGNTIYF. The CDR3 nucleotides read TGTGCCAGCAGTTTATTTGGGGGCGGCGGAAACACCATATATTTT.

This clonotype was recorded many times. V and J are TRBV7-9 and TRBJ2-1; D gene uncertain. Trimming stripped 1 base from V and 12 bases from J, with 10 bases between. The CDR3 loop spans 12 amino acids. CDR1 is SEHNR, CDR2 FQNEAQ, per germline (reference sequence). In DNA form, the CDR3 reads TGTGCCAGCAGCTTAGATCCCGGGTTGCAGTTCTTC. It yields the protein CASSLDPGLQFF.

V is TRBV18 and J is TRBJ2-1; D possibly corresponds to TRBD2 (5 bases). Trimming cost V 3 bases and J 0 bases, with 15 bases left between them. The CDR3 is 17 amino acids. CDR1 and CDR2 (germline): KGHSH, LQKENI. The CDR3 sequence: CASSPNKREGSYNEQFF. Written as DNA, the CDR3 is TGTGCCAGCTCACCGAACAAAAGAGAGGGCTCCTACAATGAGCAGTTCTTC. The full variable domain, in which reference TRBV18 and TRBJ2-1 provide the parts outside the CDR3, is NAGVMQNPRHLVRRRGQEARLRCSPMKGHSHVYWYRQLPEEGLKFMVYLQKENIIDESGMPKERFSAEFPKEGPSILRIQQVVRGDSAAYFCASSPNKREGSYNEQFFGPGTRLTVL.

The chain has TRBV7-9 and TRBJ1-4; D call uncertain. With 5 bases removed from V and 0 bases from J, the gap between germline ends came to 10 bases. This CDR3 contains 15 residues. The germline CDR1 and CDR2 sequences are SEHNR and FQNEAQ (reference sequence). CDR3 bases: TGTGCCAGCAGCGCGCCCGGGGCAACTAATGAAAAACTGTTTTTT. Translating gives CASSAPGATNEKLFF.

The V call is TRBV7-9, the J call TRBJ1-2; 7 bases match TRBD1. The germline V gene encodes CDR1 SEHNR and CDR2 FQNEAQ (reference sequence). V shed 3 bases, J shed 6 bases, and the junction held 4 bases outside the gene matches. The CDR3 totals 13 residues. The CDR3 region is CASSFAGTDGYTF. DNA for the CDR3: TGTGCCAGCAGCTTCGCCGGGACAGATGGCTACACCTTC.

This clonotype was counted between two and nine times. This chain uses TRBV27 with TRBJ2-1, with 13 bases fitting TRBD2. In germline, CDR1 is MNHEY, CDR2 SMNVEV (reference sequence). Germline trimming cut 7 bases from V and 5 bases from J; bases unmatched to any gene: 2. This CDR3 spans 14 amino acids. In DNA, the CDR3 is TGTGCCAGCAACGGACTAGCGGGAGACAATGAGCAGTTCTTC. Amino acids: CASNGLAGDNEQFF.

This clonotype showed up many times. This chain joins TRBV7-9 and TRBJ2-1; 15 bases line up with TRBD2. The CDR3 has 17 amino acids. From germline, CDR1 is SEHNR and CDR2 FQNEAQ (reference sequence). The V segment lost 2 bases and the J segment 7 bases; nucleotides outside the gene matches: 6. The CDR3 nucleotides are TGTGCCAGCAGCTTACCTAAGGGACTAGCGGGAGGAAATGAGCAGTTCTTC. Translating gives CASSLPKGLAGGNEQFF.

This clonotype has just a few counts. The CDR3 loop reads CASTQGPRSTGELFF. The CDR3 DNA follows: TGTGCCAGCACTCAGGGTCCACGAAGCACCGGGGAGCTGTTTTTT. This sequence joins TRBV7-9 and TRBJ2-2; perhaps TRBD1 as D (5 bases). The CDR3 runs to 15 residues. Trimming stripped 7 bases from V and 4 bases from J, with 16 bases between. Per the germline V gene, CDR1 is SEHNR and CDR2 is FQNEAQ (reference sequence).

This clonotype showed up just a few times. The DNA of the CDR3 is TGTGCCTGGAGTCTTTCGCTAGACTCCTACAATGAGCAGTTCTTC. It is translated as CAWSLSLDSYNEQFF. The chain has TRBV30 and TRBJ2-1; no clear D gene. The CDR3 is 15 residues long. V was cut by 2 bases and J by 0 bases, with 11 bases left in between. In germline, CDR1 is GTSNPN, CDR2 SVGIG (reference sequence).

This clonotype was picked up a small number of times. CDR3 in amino acids: CASRGDGTEAFF. The DNA of the CDR3 is TGTGCCAGCCGAGGGGATGGCACTGAAGCTTTCTTT. The V call is TRBV9, the J call TRBJ1-1, with D tentatively TRBD1 (5 bases). Germline-derived CDR1 and CDR2 are SGDLS and YYNGEE. The CDR3 covers 12 residues. V was clipped by 7 bases and J by 4 bases, with 11 bases between them.

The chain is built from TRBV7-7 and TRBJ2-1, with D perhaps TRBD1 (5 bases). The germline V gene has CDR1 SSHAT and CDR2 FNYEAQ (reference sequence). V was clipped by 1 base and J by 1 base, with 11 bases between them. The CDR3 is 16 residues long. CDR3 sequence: CASSLEGRGSYNEQFF. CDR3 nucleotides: TGTGCCAGCAGCTTAGAGGGAAGGGGATCCTACAATGAGCAGTTCTTC.